Shown below are 30 T cell receptor beta chains from a single sample sequenced in a study of blood T cell repertoires in COVID-19. Here immunoSEQ multiplex PCR was the method, and the copy in TCRdb shows in-frame clones only, minus some. The profile shows a few hundred thousand clones, roughly 89% of them singletons. Sequenced input: PBMCs or T cells enriched from blood (not recorded which). Receptor source: a woman under 30 who had recovered from COVID-19.

The chain recombines TRBV6-5 with TRBJ2-2; 8 nucleotides agree with TRBD1. The V gene's germline CDR1 is MNHEY and CDR2 SVGAGI. The J segment lost 4 bases and the V segment lost 2 bases, leaving 3 bases of the junction unmatched. The CDR3 consists of 15 residues. In nucleotides, the CDR3 is TGTGCCAGCAGTTACAGACAGGGGACCACCGGGGAGCTGTTTTTT. Amino acid sequence: CASSYRQGTTGELFF.

The chain carries TRBV28 and TRBJ2-7; 9 bases match TRBD2. Trimming cost V 7 bases and J 4 bases; bases outside gene matches: 11. The length of the CDR3 is 15 residues. CDR1 MDHEN and CDR2 SYDVKM come from the germline V gene. The CDR3, as DNA: TGTGCCAGCATTAACTTGGGCGGGAGGGTATACGAGCAGTACTTC. This translates into CASINLGGRVYEQYF.

The chain joins TRBV27 to TRBJ1-2; possible D gene TRBD1, 5 bases. Trimming removed 4 bases at V and 3 bases at J, with 9 bases between. Germline V gene lookup returns CDR1 MNHEY and CDR2 SMNVEV (reference sequence). The CDR3 has 13 amino acids. The CDR3 DNA is TGTGCCAGCAGTTCTAGGGGTGACTATGGCTACACCTTC. Protein product: CASSSRGDYGYTF.

The V gene is TRBV15, the J gene TRBJ1-1, with a possible D match to TRBD1 (5 bases). Trimming took off 5 bases at V and 0 bases at J, with 7 bases between the two ends. Per the germline V gene, CDR1 is LNHNV and CDR2 is YYDKDF (reference sequence). The CDR3 totals 13 residues. In DNA form, the CDR3 reads TGTGCCACCAGCGTACAGGTGAACACTGAAGCTTTCTTT. Amino acids: CATSVQVNTEAFF.

The V and J genes are TRBV5-1 and TRBJ2-2, with 9 bases that match TRBD1. The V gene's germline CDR1 is SGHRS and CDR2 YFSETQ. The V segment lost 0 bases and the J segment 4 bases; nucleotides outside the gene matches: 4. The CDR3 covers 16 residues. CDR3 loop: CASSLAGQGRTGELFF. For the CDR3, the DNA is TGCGCCAGCAGCTTGGCGGGACAGGGTCGCACCGGGGAGCTGTTTTTT.

The count of this clone is one. This chain links TRBV9 with TRBJ1-1; D is ambiguous. CDR1 is SGDLS and CDR2 is YYNGEE in the germline V gene. The CDR3 length is 15 residues. Trimming stripped 0 bases from V and 0 bases from J, with 9 bases between. The DNA for the CDR3 is TGTGCCAGCAGCGTAGGAGGAGGCATGAACACTGAAGCTTTCTTT. Amino acids: CASSVGGGMNTEAFF.

This clone showed up just once. The gene calls are TRBV27 and TRBJ1-5; 8 bases line up with TRBD1. V lost 7 bases to trimming and J lost 6 bases; unmatched junction nucleotides: 11. In germline, CDR1 is MNHEY, CDR2 SMNVEV (reference sequence). The CDR3 covers 15 residues. The CDR3 nucleotides are TGTGCCAGCACCCCACGGACAGGGCTTGGTCAGCCCCAGCATTTT. This encodes CASTPRTGLGQPQHF.

This clone occurred a few times. This chain uses TRBV28 with TRBJ2-7, with TRBD1 matching 11 bases. The V and J ends lost 5 bases and 4 bases, in that order; junction bases with no gene match: 4. CDR3 size: 14 residues. Germline V gene lookup returns CDR1 MDHEN and CDR2 SYDVKM. CDR3 loop: CASSRGTGGYEQYF. CDR3 bases: TGTGCCAGCAGTCGCGGGACAGGGGGATACGAGCAGTACTTC.

CDR3 coding DNA: TGTGCCAGCAGTTCCGACAGGGCCCTTTTTCGCTACACCTTC. Translating it yields CASSSDRALFRYTF. V and J are TRBV6-5 and TRBJ1-2; 7 bases agree with TRBD1. The CDR3 covers 14 residues. V shed 4 bases, J shed 9 bases, and the junction held 11 bases outside the gene matches. CDR1 is MNHEY, CDR2 SVGAGI, per germline.

The chain employs TRBV11-3 and TRBJ1-1, with unresolved D. Trimming took off 0 bases at V and 3 bases at J, with 5 bases between the two ends. This CDR3 has 13 residues. Per germline, CDR1 SGHNT and CDR2 YENEEA. The DNA for the CDR3 is TGTGCCAGCAGCTTAGACACGGACACTGAAGCTTTCTTT. Protein sequence: CASSLDTDTEAFF.

V is TRBV11-1 and J is TRBJ2-7; maybe TRBD1 (6 bases). CDR1 SGHAT and CDR2 FQDESV come from the germline V gene (reference sequence). V lost 2 bases and J 6 bases, leaving 11 bases between the germline ends. The CDR3 is made up of 13 amino acids. The CDR3 loop reads CASSLSKGVEQYF. CDR3 bases: TGTGCCAGCAGCTTAAGCAAGGGGGTCGAGCAGTACTTC.

This clone was detected once. The genes are TRBV10-3 and TRBJ1-1; D gene unclear. Germline CDR1 is ENHRY and CDR2 is SYGVKD. The CDR3 has 14 amino acids. Trimming stripped 2 bases from V and 8 bases from J, with 15 bases between. CDR3 bases: TGTGCCATCAGTGAGACGGTCGAAGCGGGCGAAGCTTTCTTT. Translation gives CAISETVEAGEAFF.

This rearrangement joins TRBV30 to TRBJ2-7, with D possibly being TRBD2 (6 bases). This CDR3 is 13 amino acids long. Germline CDR1 and CDR2: GTSNPN and SVGIG (reference sequence). Trimming took 0 bases from V and 2 from J, leaving 8 bases between them. CDR3 sequence (DNA): TGTGCCTGGAGTGTGGGGGGTACCTACGAGCAGTACTTC. Its translation: CAWSVGGTYEQYF.

The J gene is TRBJ1-2, the V gene TRBV2, with D perhaps TRBD1 (6 bases). This CDR3 spans 13 amino acids. Germline V gene sequence: CDR1 SNHLY, CDR2 FYNNEI. V gave up 4 bases and J gave up 8 bases, with 14 bases separating them. In DNA form, the CDR3 reads TGTGCCAGCAGTGTACAGGGTGAGGAGGGCTACACCTTC. This encodes CASSVQGEEGYTF. The whole variable domain, filled in from reference TRBV2 and TRBJ1-2, reads EPEVTQTPSHQVTQMGQEVILRCVPISNHLYFYWYRQILGQKVEFLVSFYNNEISEKSEIFDDQFSVERPDGSNFTLKIRSTKLEDSAMYFCASSVQGEEGYTFGSGTRLTVV.

V usage is TRBV6-6 and J usage is TRBJ2-2, with TRBD2 matching 10 bases. There are 14 residues in the CDR3. Germline trimming cut 8 bases from V and 3 bases from J; bases unmatched to any gene: 3. Germline V gene sequence: CDR1 MNHNY, CDR2 SVGAGI (reference sequence). CDR3 in amino acids: CASRTSGYTGELFF. For the CDR3, the DNA is TGTGCCAGCCGGACTAGCGGTTACACCGGGGAGCTGTTTTTT.

J is TRBJ1-5 and V is TRBV3-1 (or the pseudogene TRBV3-2), with 8 bases matching TRBD1. The germline gives CDR1 LGHDT, CDR2 YNNKEL (reference sequence). This CDR3 is built from 14 residues. Germline trimming cut 5 bases from V and 6 bases from J; bases unmatched to any gene: 6. The CDR3 loop is CASSAGQGAQPQHF. The CDR3 nucleotides read TGTGCCAGCAGCGCAGGACAGGGAGCTCAGCCCCAGCATTTT.

This chain uses TRBV7-3 with TRBJ2-5; D remains ambiguous. Trimming stripped 5 bases from V and 2 bases from J, with 15 bases between. Germline values: CDR1 SGHTA, CDR2 FQGTGA. This CDR3 spans 15 amino acids. CDR3 in amino acids: CASSPGWRPQETQYF. The CDR3 nucleotides are TGTGCCAGCAGCCCCGGGTGGCGGCCTCAAGAGACCCAGTACTTC.

The chain couples TRBV25-1 to TRBJ1-6, with 9 bases that match TRBD1. The length of the CDR3 is 12 residues. The trim removed 9 bases at V and 10 bases at J, leaving 4 bases unmatched. Germline assignment: CDR1 MGHDK and CDR2 SYGVNS. The CDR3 is CASRTGESPLHF. The CDR3 DNA sequence: TGTGCCAGTCGGACAGGGGAATCACCCCTCCACTTT. The entire variable domain, with the rest obtained from reference TRBV25-1 and TRBJ1-6, is as follows: EADIYQTPRYLVIGTGKKITLECSQTMGHDKMYWYQQDPGMELHLIHYSYGVNSTEKGDLSSESTVSRIRTEHFPLTLESARPSHTSQYLCASRTGESPLHFGNGTRLTVT.

J is TRBJ2-3 and V is TRBV5-5; 13 bases agree with TRBD2. The trim removed 0 bases at V and 0 bases at J, leaving 10 bases unmatched. CDR1 and CDR2 (germline): SGHKS, YYEKEE (reference sequence). This CDR3 spans 20 amino acids. CDR3 region: CASSLGLAGGHLSSTDTQYF. CDR3 DNA: TGTGCCAGCAGCTTGGGACTAGCGGGGGGCCACCTCTCCAGCACAGATACGCAGTATTTT.

In this sample, this clone turned up a few times. The gene calls are TRBV5-1 and TRBJ1-2; TRBD1 might be the D (5 bases). CDR1 and CDR2 (germline): SGHRS, YFSETQ. There are 15 residues in the CDR3. V was trimmed by 4 bases and J by 3 bases, leaving 16 bases between them. This chain's CDR3 is CASSPLVGQDYGYTF. The CDR3 coding sequence is TGCGCCAGCAGCCCATTGGTGGGGCAGGACTATGGCTACACCTTC. Together with reference TRBV5-1 and TRBJ1-2, the CDR3 gives the full variable domain: KAGVTQTPRYLIKTRGQQVTLSCSPISGHRSVSWYQQTPGQGLQFLFEYFSETQRNKGNFPGRFSGRQFSNSRSEMNVSTLELGDSALYLCASSPLVGQDYGYTFGSGTRLTVV.

The genes are TRBV7-7 and TRBJ2-3, with 14 nucleotides matching TRBD2. The CDR3 loop spans 17 amino acids. After removal of 5 bases from V and 1 base from J, the junction contained 5 bases not matched to a gene. CDR1 and CDR2 (germline): SSHAT, FNYEAQ (reference sequence). The CDR3 region has the DNA TGTGCCAGCAGCGTAGGACTAGCGGGGGGCGGCACAGATACGCAGTATTTT. This sequence encodes CASSVGLAGGGTDTQYF.

V and J are TRBV27 and TRBJ1-2; possible D gene TRBD1, 5 bases. The V end was cut by 3 bases, the J end by 1 base, with 12 bases between. The CDR3 length is 15 residues. Germline CDR1 is MNHEY and CDR2 is SMNVEV (reference sequence). The CDR3 protein is CASSFIGANNYGYTF. The CDR3 region has the DNA TGTGCCAGCAGTTTCATAGGGGCGAATAACTATGGCTACACCTTC.

The V call is TRBV10-3, the J call TRBJ1-5; 8 positions agree with TRBD1. V was pared by 3 bases and J by 4 bases, with 2 bases of the junction left unmatched. Germline-derived CDR1 and CDR2 are ENHRY and SYGVKD. The CDR3 is made up of 14 amino acids. CDR3 in DNA: TGTGCCATCAGTGAAGGACAGGGAAATCAGCCCCAGCATTTT. Translated, it gives CAISEGQGNQPQHF.

The chain links TRBV9 to TRBJ2-1; TRBD2 matches 12 bases. Per the germline V gene, CDR1 is SGDLS and CDR2 is YYNGEE. V lost 3 bases to trimming and J lost 4 bases; unmatched junction nucleotides: 2. This CDR3 is 15 amino acids long. The CDR3 DNA reads TGTGCCAGCAGCGCTAGCGGGAGGGATTACAATGAGCAGTTCTTC. Its translation is CASSASGRDYNEQFF.

The gene calls are TRBV5-1 and TRBJ1-2, with TRBD1 matching over 7 bases. CDR1 is SGHRS and CDR2 is YFSETQ in the germline V gene. The V and J ends lost 5 bases and 0 bases, in that order; junction bases with no gene match: 7. The CDR3 extends over 15 amino acids. Written as DNA, the CDR3 is TGCGCCAGCAGATCTGACAGGGAATCTAACTATGGCTACACCTTC. Amino acid sequence: CASRSDRESNYGYTF.

This chain uses TRBV6-5 with TRBJ1-2; 8 nucleotides match TRBD1. CDR1 is MNHEY, CDR2 SVGAGI, per germline. The trim removed 8 bases at V and 7 bases at J, leaving 9 bases unmatched. CDR3 length: 13 residues. CDR3 coding DNA: TGTGCCAGCCCCCGCCAGGGGGCGCGTGGCTACACCTTC. Encoded protein: CASPRQGARGYTF.

This chain joins TRBV5-8 and TRBJ1-6; D gene ambiguous. V lost 7 bases, J lost 3 bases, and 8 bases lay in between. Germline lookup yields CDR1 SGHTS and CDR2 YDEGEE. CDR3 length: 13 amino acids. The CDR3: CASYRHYNSPLHF. The CDR3, as DNA: TGTGCCAGCTATCGACACTATAATTCACCCCTCCACTTT.

This chain joins TRBV3-1 (or the pseudogene TRBV3-2) and TRBJ1-1, with TRBD1 identical over 7 bases. V shed 1 base, J shed 0 bases, and the junction held 2 bases outside the gene matches. Germline-derived CDR1 and CDR2 are LGHDT and YNNKEL (reference sequence). This CDR3 has 15 residues. CDR3 residues: CASSQAGQMNTEAFF. CDR3 nucleotide sequence: TGTGCCAGCAGCCAAGCGGGACAGATGAACACTGAAGCTTTCTTT.

The chain couples TRBV7-9 to TRBJ2-1; possible D gene TRBD1, 6 bases. Per germline, CDR1 SEHNR and CDR2 FQNEAQ (reference sequence). V was cut by 2 bases and J by 1 base, with 9 bases left in between. The CDR3 has 15 residues. Here the CDR3 DNA reads TGTGCCAGCAGCTTACAGGGGAAGTCCTACAATGAGCAGTTCTTC. It encodes CASSLQGKSYNEQFF.

CDR3 sequence: CASAGADTTDTQYF. Here the CDR3 DNA reads TGTGCCTCTGCGGGGGCAGATACCACAGATACGCAGTATTTT. V usage is TRBV9 and J usage is TRBJ2-3; a weak D match, TRBD2 (7 bases). Looked up from germline, CDR1 is SGDLS and CDR2 is YYNGEE. Trimming stripped 10 bases from V and 2 bases from J, with 17 bases between. The CDR3 spans 14 residues.